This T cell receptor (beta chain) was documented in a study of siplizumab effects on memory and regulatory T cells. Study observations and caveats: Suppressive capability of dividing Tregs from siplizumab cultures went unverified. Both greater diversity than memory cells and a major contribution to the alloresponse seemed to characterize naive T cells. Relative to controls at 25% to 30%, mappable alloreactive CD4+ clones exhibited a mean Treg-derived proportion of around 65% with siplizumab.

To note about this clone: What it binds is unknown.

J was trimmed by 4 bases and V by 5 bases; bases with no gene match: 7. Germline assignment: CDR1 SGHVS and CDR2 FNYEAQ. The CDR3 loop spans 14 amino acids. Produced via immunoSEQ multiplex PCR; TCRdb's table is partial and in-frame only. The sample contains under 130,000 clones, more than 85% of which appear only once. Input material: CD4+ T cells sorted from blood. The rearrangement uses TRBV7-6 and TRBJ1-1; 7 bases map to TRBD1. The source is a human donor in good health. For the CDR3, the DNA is TGTGCCAGCAGCGTTGGGACAGAGAGCACTGAAGCTTTCTTT. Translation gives CASSVGTESTEAFF.